The 15 T cell receptor beta chains presented below share a single source sample, sequenced in a study of shared clonotypes between healthy human individuals. Clones were read by immunoSEQ multiplex PCR, and TCRdb kept only the in-frame ones, dropping some. Among some 700,000 clones listed, less than 95% were seen once. The source material was memory CD8+ T cells from PBMCs. Subset meaning: CD45RO+ cells pooled with CCR7-negative TemRA cells. Receptor source: a man aged 18 to 30 in good health. Some clones in this sample may be carry-over from other donors' samples.

The chain employs TRBV2 and TRBJ1-1, with D perhaps matching TRBD1 (5 bases). The V and J ends lost 3 bases and 3 bases respectively, with 17 bases between them. The germline CDR1 and CDR2 sequences are SNHLY and FYNNEI. The CDR3 is 16 residues long. CDR3 DNA sequence: TGTGCCAGCAGTGACCTGAACCCCAAAGGGGACACTGAAGCTTTCTTT. It encodes CASSDLNPKGDTEAFF.

DNA of the CDR3: TGTGCCAGCAGCCCGCGGACAGGCATGAACACTGAAGCTTTCTTT. Encoded protein: CASSPRTGMNTEAFF. The V and J genes are TRBV7-8 and TRBJ1-1; 7 bases are shared with TRBD1. The V segment lost 5 bases and the J segment 0 bases; nucleotides outside the gene matches: 6. The CDR3 loop spans 15 amino acids. Germline V gene data show CDR1 as SGHVS and CDR2 as FQNEAQ. Looking up the rest from reference TRBV7-8 and TRBJ1-1 gives the full variable domain: GAGVSQSPRYKVAKRGQDVALRCDPISGHVSLFWYQQALGQGPEFLTYFQNEAQLDKSGLPSDRFFAERPEGSVSTLKIQRTQQEDSAVYLCASSPRTGMNTEAFFGQGTRLTVV.

On this clone itself: Sequence at one end of the junction differs from germline and may be a read error. The J gene is TRBJ2-5, the V gene TRBV5-6, with D unresolved. With the DNA end fitting TRBJ2-7 better, the J assignment may be wrong. The CDR3 loop spans 12 amino acids. The germline V gene has CDR1 SGHDT and CDR2 YYEEEE. The CDR3 sequence is CASSFISHEQYF. In DNA, the CDR3 is TGTGCCAGCAGCTTTATCTCCCACGAGCAGTACTTC.

The J gene is TRBJ2-7, the V gene TRBV30; no clear D. The CDR3 is 12 residues long. Germline V gene data show CDR1 as GTSNPN and CDR2 as SVGIG (reference sequence). Trimming removed 2 bases at V and 1 base at J, with 6 bases between. The CDR3 spells CAWSWASYEQYF. Written as DNA, the CDR3 is TGTGCCTGGAGTTGGGCTTCCTACGAGCAGTACTTC.

This sequence joins TRBV28 and TRBJ2-7; the match to TRBD2 covers 9 bases. CDR1 MDHEN and CDR2 SYDVKM come from the germline V gene. The CDR3 totals 13 residues. Germline trimming cut 6 bases from V and 3 bases from J; bases unmatched to any gene: 3. For the CDR3, the DNA is TGTGCCAGCAGGGCGGGGGGGTTCTACGAGCAGTACTTC. Protein: CASRAGGFYEQYF.

The chain recombines TRBV9 with TRBJ1-2; unclear D gene. Germline lookup yields CDR1 SGDLS and CDR2 YYNGEE. CDR3 size: 16 residues. The V end was cut by 3 bases, the J end by 8 bases, with 23 bases between. The CDR3 region has the DNA TGTGCCAGCAGCGCCACTTCGGAAGGGAGCCCTCTAGGCTACACCTTC. This sequence encodes CASSATSEGSPLGYTF.

The gene calls are TRBV9 and TRBJ2-7; possibly TRBD1 for D (9 bases). Trimming shortened V by 4 bases and J by 5 bases, and 22 bases separated the two germline ends. The CDR3 is 16 residues long. Germline assignment: CDR1 SGDLS and CDR2 YYNGEE. In DNA, the CDR3 is TGTGCCAGCAGCCCCTCGGGGGGGACAGGGAAGGACGAGCAGTACTTC. Protein: CASSPSGGTGKDEQYF.

On this clone: Other DNA sequences of this sample code for an identical CDR3. J is TRBJ2-7 and V is TRBV7-9; TRBD1 aligns across 7 bases. The CDR3 runs to 12 residues. V lost 5 bases, J lost 4 bases, and 2 bases stayed unmatched. The V gene's germline CDR1 is SEHNR and CDR2 FQNEAQ (reference sequence). The CDR3 region is CASSPRGYEQYF. The CDR3 bases are TGTGCCAGCAGCCCCAGGGGGTACGAGCAGTACTTC. The full variable domain, with the rest looked up from reference TRBV7-9 and TRBJ2-7, is DTGVSQNPRHKITKRGQNVTFRCDPISEHNRLYWYRQTLGQGPEFLTYFQNEAQLEKSRLLSDRFSAERPKGSFSTLEIQRTEQGDSAMYLCASSPRGYEQYFGPGTRLTVT.

Worth noting for this clone: A far larger clone is a single base away, which makes a read error likely. V gene TRBV6-5 combines with J gene TRBJ1-1; D gene ambiguous. The germline V gene has CDR1 MNHEY and CDR2 SVGAGI. Trimming removed 1 base at V and 0 bases at J, with 9 bases between. The CDR3 loop spans 15 amino acids. CDR3 sequence reads: CASSYYEALNTEAFF. The CDR3 nucleotides read TGTGCCAGCAGTTACTATGAGGCGCTGAACACTGAAGCTTTCTTT.

V is TRBV7-2 and J is TRBJ2-7; tentative D call: TRBD2 (6 bases). V was pared by 5 bases and J by 0 bases, with 14 bases between. CDR3 length: 15 amino acids. Per the germline V gene, CDR1 is SGHTA and CDR2 is FQGNSA. CDR3 DNA: TGTGCCAGCAGCCCGGGACTCTTAGACTCCTACGAGCAGTACTTC. Its protein is CASSPGLLDSYEQYF. Full variable domain (outside the CDR3, taken from reference TRBV7-2 and TRBJ2-7): GAGVSQSPSNKVTEKGKDVELRCDPISGHTALYWYRQSLGQGLEFLIYFQGNSAPDKSGLPSDRFSAERTGGSVSTLTIQRTQQEDSAVYLCASSPGLLDSYEQYFGPGTRLTVT.

The gene calls are TRBV13 and TRBJ2-7, with unresolved D. The CDR3 is 14 amino acids. The germline CDR1 and CDR2 sequences are PRHDT and FYEKMQ (reference sequence). V lost 1 base and J 6 bases, leaving 13 bases between the germline ends. The CDR3 coding sequence is TGTGCCAGCAGCTTAGAAATGGGTTTGGTCGAGCAGTACTTC. It translates to CASSLEMGLVEQYF.

The chain carries TRBV4-1 and TRBJ2-5, with D perhaps matching TRBD1 (6 bases). The assigned J gene may be wrong: the sequence end matches TRBJ2-7 better. CDR1 is MGHRA, CDR2 YSYEKL, per germline. The CDR3 is 15 residues long. CDR3 residues: CASSESRTGQYEQYF. In DNA form, the CDR3 reads TGCGCCAGCAGCGAGTCCCGTACAGGGCAGTACGAGCAGTACTTC.

The chain links TRBV5-5 to TRBJ1-2; a possible D gene is TRBD1 (5 bases). CDR1 and CDR2 (germline): SGHKS, YYEKEE (reference sequence). V was clipped by 4 bases and J by 4 bases, with 14 bases between them. The CDR3 is 14 amino acids. In nucleotides, the CDR3 is TGTGCCAGCAGCCCCTGGGACGGACTCTATGGCTACACCTTC. It is translated as CASSPWDGLYGYTF.

Remarks on this clone: The sample contains more than one DNA sequence encoding this CDR3. CDR3 in amino acids: CASSPGSGSSYNEQFF. CDR3 sequence (DNA): TGTGCCAGCAGCCCCGGTAGCGGAAGCTCCTACAATGAGCAGTTCTTC. This chain joins TRBV7-9 and TRBJ2-1; TRBD2 is a possible D gene (6 bases). Germline values: CDR1 SEHNR, CDR2 FQNEAQ (reference sequence). V lost 5 bases and J 0 bases, leaving 14 bases between the germline ends. The CDR3 loop spans 16 amino acids. Based on the CDR3 plus reference TRBV7-9 and TRBJ2-1, the full variable domain is DTGVSQNPRHKITKRGQNVTFRCDPISEHNRLYWYRQTLGQGPEFLTYFQNEAQLEKSRLLSDRFSAERPKGSFSTLEIQRTEQGDSAMYLCASSPGSGSSYNEQFFGPGTRLTVL.

This sequence joins TRBV9 and TRBJ2-5; D is unclear. Trimming removed 4 bases at V and 1 base at J, with 14 bases between. The CDR3 loop spans 15 amino acids. Germline CDR1 reads SGDLS; CDR2 reads YYNGEE. As DNA, the CDR3 is TGTGCCAGCAGCCAGCCGTCGGGTGCCCAAGAGACCCAGTACTTC. It codes for CASSQPSGAQETQYF.